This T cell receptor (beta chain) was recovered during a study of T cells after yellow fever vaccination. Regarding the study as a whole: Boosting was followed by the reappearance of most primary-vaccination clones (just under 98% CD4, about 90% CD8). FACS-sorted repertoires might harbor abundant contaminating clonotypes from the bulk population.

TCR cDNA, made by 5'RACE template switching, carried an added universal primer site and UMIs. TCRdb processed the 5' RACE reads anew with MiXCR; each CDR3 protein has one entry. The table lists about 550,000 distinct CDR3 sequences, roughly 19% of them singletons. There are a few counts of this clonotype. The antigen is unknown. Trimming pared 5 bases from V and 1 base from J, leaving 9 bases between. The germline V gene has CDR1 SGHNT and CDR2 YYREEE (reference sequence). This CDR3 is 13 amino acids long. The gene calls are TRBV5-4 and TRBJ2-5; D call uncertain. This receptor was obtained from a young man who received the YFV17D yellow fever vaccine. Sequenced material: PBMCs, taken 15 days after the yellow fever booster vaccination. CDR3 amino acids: CASSGRLQETQYF. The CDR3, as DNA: TGTGCCAGCAGTGGAAGGCTCCAAGAGACCCAGTACTTC.